Described below is a single T cell receptor beta chain sequence and its context. Antigen specificity is unknown. Ipilimumab CTLA-4 blockade and focal radiation were given to patients with chemo-refractory metastatic non-small-cell lung cancer. The CDR3 is 16 amino acids. Trimming pared 4 bases from V and 5 bases from J, leaving 20 bases between. Germline V CDR1 and CDR2: LNHDA, SQIVND (reference sequence). This specimen belongs to a study of radiotherapy plus CTLA-4 blockade in lung cancer. The wider study: Of all patients, around 19% responded objectively and 25% to 40% showed disease control.

Study-wide points: According to reports, early shifts in blood T cell clones, alongside interferon-beta, forecast response most accurately. Expansion of tumor-derived TCR clones was observed in blood after radiotherapy plus ipilimumab.

The assay was immunoSEQ multiplex PCR, and TCRdb's table has in-frame clones only and misses some. The sample shows nearly 95,000 clones, roughly 80% of them seen only once. The material was peripheral blood, obtained from a patient treated with radiotherapy plus ipilimumab. The chain is built from TRBV19 and TRBJ1-2, with D uncertain. The sequence derives from a human donor with non-small cell lung cancer that progressed on radiotherapy plus ipilimumab. The CDR3 DNA is TGTGCCAGTAGTAACCCCGAAATTTATAGACTATATGGCTACACCTTC. Translation: CASSNPEIYRLYGYTF.